This T cell receptor (beta chain) is drawn from a study of blood T cell repertoires in COVID-19. Study-level background: Acute and convalescent COVID-19 specimens originated in the United States, Italy and Spain. In each case, the material was cDNA or gDNA derived from T cells, B-cell-depleted T cells, or PBMCs.

The authors' processing: Amplification from reference gene primers served as the basis for estimated nucleated cell counts. The method was immunoSEQ multiplex PCR; TCRdb's version includes in-frame clones alone and lacks a portion of them. V, J and clone size were drawn from that table, and D and trimming were deduced from the DNA. This sample has some 110,000 clones; about four fifths occur once, and the top ten carry 15%. This clone was detected only a few times. The CDR3 loop spans 18 amino acids. The V gene end was trimmed by 4 bases and the J gene end by 0 bases; junction bases not matched to a gene: 11. Germline CDR1 SGHVS, CDR2 FQNEAQ.

The clonotype was recovered from a woman older than 75 with acute or convalescent COVID-19. The rearrangement uses TRBV7-8 and TRBJ2-4; 8 nucleotides line up with TRBD2. What was sequenced was peripheral blood. CDR3: CASSSIPTSGLAKNIQYF. The CDR3 region has the DNA TGTGCCAGCAGCTCCATCCCAACTAGCGGCTTAGCCAAAAACATTCAGTACTTC.